This T cell receptor beta chain was sequenced for a study of T cell repertoires in cytomegalovirus infection (dated by TCRdb to about 2019). A note on the overall study: Peptide stimulations targeted recently identified HLA-C-restricted CMV epitopes, whose presentation resists viral immunomodulation, together with well-studied HLA-B-restricted epitopes. The HLA type of each donor mattered for the analysis, because public TCR beta signatures pointed to carriage of CMV infection along with the matching HLA type.

For CDR1 and CDR2, the germline V gene lists MNHNS and SASEGT. A distance of 12 bases separates the germline ends of V and J, which lose 2 bases and 2 bases respectively. The CDR3 has 15 amino acids, counting the end cysteine and phenylalanine. Solely the CDR3 DNA is kept, with 45 bases framed from the first base. Concerning this clonotype: Its antigen is unknown. No per-base quality is available; no much larger clone lies one base away.

Results the study describes overall, beyond this receptor: In both this cohort and an independent roughly 330-donor cohort, the cumulative frequency of public TCR beta family members distinguished carriers of CMV infection plus the relevant HLA type. The ex vivo response was dominated by HLA-C-restricted CMV-specific TCR beta clonotypes, and the single most frequent clonotype in two of eight donors was supplied by these HLA-C-restricted clonotypes.

Reading the label with the study, this specimen's treatment or condition is: in vitro stimulation with specific CMV peptide epitopes to enrich CMV-specific T cells. TCRdb shows the sequencer as Illumina HiSeq 1500. Starting from the raw public reads, TCRdb applied fastp trimming at Q25, assembled clones with MiXCR and retained in-frame beta chains. Each CDR3 protein appears once, grouped with its most common genes and DNA. In all, the sample holds hundreds of thousands of distinct CDR3 sequences, and roughly 46% of those were seen once. The biggest ten clones account for about 39% of the sample. This receptor was taken from a human donor in good health (CMV status not recorded). Some clones in this sample may be carry-over from other donors' samples. The sequence joins TRBV6-1 to TRBJ2-5, and possibly TRBD1, on 6 matching bases. The source material was cultured PBMCs, sampled from culture after CMV antigen stimulation. At the DNA level, the sequence is TGTGCCAGCAGTGAAACGATACAGGGACAAGAGACCCAGTACTTC. It is translated as CASSETIQGQETQYF.